The 19 T cell receptor beta chains listed next were all sequenced from one sample in a study of blood T cell repertoires in COVID-19. Generated by immunoSEQ multiplex PCR, the TCRdb table keeps only in-frame clones and is missing some. The data show 280,000 or so clones, approximately 88% seen once. Sample: PBMCs or T cells enriched from blood (not recorded which). The receptors shown here come from a woman in her thirties or forties who had recovered from COVID-19.

The V call is TRBV5-4, the J call TRBJ2-1; TRBD2 matches at 8 bases. This CDR3 is 15 amino acids long. Trimming removed 7 bases from V and 2 bases from J; junction bases left unmatched: 8. Germline loops: CDR1 SGHNT, CDR2 YYREEE (reference sequence). Written as DNA, the CDR3 is TGTGCCAGCCAAACAAATAGCGGGGCCTACAATGAGCAGTTCTTC. Encoded protein: CASQTNSGAYNEQFF.

This clone was detected only once. The CDR3 loop is CASMTGFSGNTIYF. CDR3 DNA: TGTGCCAGCATGACAGGATTCTCTGGAAACACCATATATTTT. V is TRBV2 and J is TRBJ1-3; D possibly corresponds to TRBD1 (6 bases). This CDR3 has 14 residues. Germline CDR1 and CDR2: SNHLY and FYNNEI. Trimming took 7 bases from V and 0 from J, leaving 10 bases between them.

This chain joins TRBV28 and TRBJ2-5; 7 nucleotides agree with TRBD2. The CDR3 sequence is 16 residues long. V trimming: 5 bases; J trimming: 1 base; junction bases outside the gene matches: 10. Germline CDR1 reads MDHEN; CDR2 reads SYDVKM. Written as DNA, the CDR3 is TGTGCCAGCAGTCCTCCGTGGGGGGGAATCCAAGAGACCCAGTACTTC. It specifies CASSPPWGGIQETQYF.

This clone appeared a single time. The chain uses TRBV28 and TRBJ1-5; 11 nucleotides align to TRBD1. Trimming at V came to 8 bases and at J to 5 bases, leaving 8 bases not matched to a gene. Germline loops: CDR1 MDHEN, CDR2 SYDVKM. The CDR3 is 15 residues long. The CDR3 loop is CASATDRGRHQPQHF. The CDR3 nucleotides read TGTGCCAGCGCCACGGACAGGGGGCGGCATCAGCCCCAGCATTTT.

The V gene is TRBV6-2 or TRBV6-3, the J gene TRBJ1-2; tentatively, D is TRBD1 (6 bases). The CDR3 length is 16 residues. The germline gives CDR1 MNHEY, CDR2 SVGEGT. V was shortened by 5 bases and J by 4 bases, with 20 bases between the two germline ends. The CDR3: CASSTPGRQEFYGYTF. The DNA for the CDR3 is TGTGCCAGCAGTACGCCGGGGAGACAGGAGTTCTATGGCTACACCTTC.

The rearrangement links TRBV10-3 to TRBJ2-7, with 7 bases lining up with TRBD2. This CDR3 is built from 14 residues. The germline CDR1 and CDR2 sequences are ENHRY and SYGVKD. V was clipped by 4 bases and J by 6 bases; unmatched bases: 9. The CDR3: CAISGRDYLPEQYF. CDR3 bases: TGTGCCATCAGTGGCCGGGACTACCTCCCCGAGCAGTACTTC.

J is TRBJ1-1 and V is TRBV27, with D maybe TRBD1 (6 bases). Germline CDR1 reads MNHEY; CDR2 reads SMNVEV (reference sequence). Trimming shortened V by 7 bases and J by 4 bases, and 13 bases separated the two germline ends. This CDR3 contains 13 residues. The CDR3 spells CASTLQGTTEAFF. CDR3 in DNA: TGTGCCAGCACCCTACAGGGTACCACTGAAGCTTTCTTT.

The chain carries TRBV19 and TRBJ1-5; 12 bases map to TRBD1. This CDR3 has 18 residues. V trimming: 3 bases; J trimming: 9 bases; junction bases outside the gene matches: 15. Germline values: CDR1 LNHDA, CDR2 SQIVND (reference sequence). The CDR3 DNA follows: TGTGCCAGTAGTATCCGTGGGGGGACAGGGGGCGCTTGGCTGCCCCAGCATTTT. Amino acids: CASSIRGGTGGAWLPQHF. The full variable domain, completed using reference TRBV19 and TRBJ1-5, is DGGITQSPKYLFRKEGQNVTLSCEQNLNHDAMYWYRQDPGQGLRLIYYSQIVNDFQKGDIAEGYSVSREKKESFPLTVTSAQKNPTAFYLCASSIRGGTGGAWLPQHFGDGTRLSIL.

The rearrangement uses TRBV19 and TRBJ2-1; TRBD2 matches at 9 bases. CDR3 size: 18 residues. From germline, CDR1 is LNHDA and CDR2 SQIVND (reference sequence). The J segment lost 3 bases and the V segment lost 0 bases, leaving 9 bases of the junction unmatched. CDR3 residues: CASSIDLSGGYFYNEQFF. The CDR3 nucleotides are TGTGCCAGTAGTATAGATCTTAGCGGGGGTTACTTCTACAATGAGCAGTTCTTC.

V is TRBV18 and J is TRBJ2-1; 15 bases match TRBD2. The V segment lost 6 bases and the J segment 1 base; nucleotides outside the gene matches: 4. Looked up from germline, CDR1 is KGHSH and CDR2 is LQKENI. The CDR3 runs to 17 residues. The CDR3 DNA is TGTGCCAGCTCGGGACTAGCGGGAGGTGTGTCCTACAATGAGCAGTTCTTC. It encodes CASSGLAGGVSYNEQFF. Drawing the rest from reference TRBV18 and TRBJ2-1, the complete variable domain is NAGVMQNPRHLVRRRGQEARLRCSPMKGHSHVYWYRQLPEEGLKFMVYLQKENIIDESGMPKERFSAEFPKEGPSILRIQQVVRGDSAAYFCASSGLAGGVSYNEQFFGPGTRLTVL.

CDR3 sequence: CASSRRTGVTDTQYF. The CDR3, as DNA: TGTGCCAGCAGCCGAAGGACAGGGGTGACAGATACGCAGTATTTT. This chain links TRBV14 with TRBJ2-3, with TRBD1 matching over 9 bases. With V trimmed by 4 bases and J by 3 bases, 5 bases remained unmatched. The length of the CDR3 is 15 residues. CDR1 and CDR2 (germline): SGHDN, FVKESK.

This rearrangement joins TRBV2 to TRBJ2-7; D call uncertain. Trimming left V 6 bases short and J 3 bases short, with 9 bases between. The CDR3 has 12 amino acids. Germline values: CDR1 SNHLY, CDR2 FYNNEI. In DNA form, the CDR3 reads TGTGCCAGCAGCCTACAGAGCTACGAGCAGTACTTC. Encoded protein: CASSLQSYEQYF.

The chain employs TRBV5-1 and TRBJ1-1; D remains ambiguous. The CDR3 sequence is 14 residues long. Deletions cut 0 bases from V and 1 base from J, with 7 bases between. The germline gives CDR1 SGHRS, CDR2 YFSETQ. The CDR3 bases are TGCGCCAGCAGCTTGGCCGTCGGGAACACTGAAGCTTTCTTT. Amino acids: CASSLAVGNTEAFF.

The chain uses TRBV6-5 and TRBJ2-7, with 12 positions matching TRBD2. This CDR3 is built from 13 residues. Germline CDR1 reads MNHEY; CDR2 reads SVGAGI. Trimming removed 10 bases from V and 4 bases from J; junction bases left unmatched: 5. The CDR3 DNA reads as TGTGCCATCCAGACTAGCGGGAGATACGAGCAGTACTTC. This gives the protein CAIQTSGRYEQYF.

This clone was counted between two and nine times. This chain joins TRBV2 and TRBJ1-4; 8 bases match TRBD1. Germline V gene sequence: CDR1 SNHLY, CDR2 FYNNEI. V was clipped by 6 bases and J by 8 bases; unmatched bases: 8. The CDR3 extends over 14 amino acids. The CDR3 region is CASRAGTGGEKLFF. DNA of the CDR3: TGTGCCAGCAGAGCCGGGACAGGTGGGGAAAAACTGTTTTTT.

This clone was seen a few times. This chain links TRBV28 with TRBJ2-7; 7 nucleotides agree with TRBD2. The CDR3 runs to 14 residues. Per the germline V gene, CDR1 is MDHEN and CDR2 is SYDVKM. V gave up 4 bases and J gave up 2 bases; unmatched junction bases: 5. This CDR3 is CASSWSGGTYEQYF. Written as DNA, the CDR3 is TGTGCCAGCAGTTGGTCGGGAGGTACCTACGAGCAGTACTTC.

The rearrangement uses TRBV18 and TRBJ1-4; weak D call: TRBD1 (5 bases). CDR3 size: 15 residues. V lost 1 base and J 3 bases, leaving 9 bases between the germline ends. Germline values: CDR1 KGHSH, CDR2 LQKENI. In DNA, the CDR3 is TGTGCCAGCTCACCACAGGAGGGGCCTAATGAAAAACTGTTTTTT. Translating gives CASSPQEGPNEKLFF.

V usage is TRBV29-1 and J usage is TRBJ2-1; tentatively, D is TRBD1 (5 bases). This CDR3 comprises 13 residues. Trimming cost V 1 base and J 5 bases, with 9 bases left between them. CDR1 is SQVTM and CDR2 is ANQGSEA in the germline V gene. CDR3 residues: CSVEVPRDNEQFF. The CDR3 region has the DNA TGCAGCGTTGAAGTCCCCAGGGACAATGAGCAGTTCTTC.

The chain carries TRBV27 and TRBJ1-6; no clear D gene. Trimming cost V 5 bases and J 8 bases, with 7 bases left between them. CDR3 size: 12 residues. Germline lookup yields CDR1 MNHEY and CDR2 SMNVEV (reference sequence). CDR3 DNA sequence: TGTGCCAGCAGTCTGCGGGATTCACCCCTCCACTTT. This sequence encodes CASSLRDSPLHF.